The 25 T cell receptor beta chains reported below all come from one sample, sequenced in a study of CD8 T cells in ankylosing spondylitis. Study-wide results and limits: A TCR beta motif made of fewer than ten highly homologous variants seemed typical of ankylosing spondylitis blood.

For these receptors, no antigen is known. TCRdb recomputed calls from the 5' RACE reads with MiXCR, one row per CDR3 protein. The sample includes hundreds of thousands of distinct CDR3 sequences, 12% of them seen just once. Sequencing was performed on blood, either unsorted or a sorted T cell fraction (not recorded which). The receptors originated from a male donor with ankylosing spondylitis.

This clonotype was seen more than once but under ten times. This chain joins TRBV20-1 and TRBJ2-5, with D uncertain. The CDR3 sequence is 13 residues long. Germline V gene lookup returns CDR1 DFQATT and CDR2 SNEGSKA (reference sequence). The V end lost 0 bases, the J end lost 3 bases, and 8 bases lay between the germline ends. CDR3: CSAREGLEETQYF. DNA of the CDR3: TGCAGTGCTAGAGAAGGCCTTGAAGAGACCCAGTACTTC.

This chain connects TRBV6-6 to TRBJ1-2; 7 nucleotides match TRBD1. Trimming took 5 bases from V and 8 from J; bases not matched to a gene: 2. The CDR3 covers 11 residues. The germline V gene encodes CDR1 MNHNY and CDR2 SVGAGI (reference sequence). CDR3 in amino acids: CASSTGAGYTF. CDR3 in DNA: TGTGCCAGCAGTACAGGGGCCGGCTACACCTTC.

V usage is TRBV11-2 and J usage is TRBJ2-1; weak D call: TRBD2 (6 bases). The V and J ends lost 4 bases and 4 bases respectively, with 8 bases between them. Looked up from germline, CDR1 is SGHAT and CDR2 is FQNNGV. The CDR3 covers 13 residues. CDR3 sequence reads: CASSWGLYNEQFF. Written as DNA, the CDR3 is TGTGCCAGCAGCTGGGGACTTTACAATGAGCAGTTCTTC.

This clonotype showed up just a few times. This sequence joins TRBV20-1 and TRBJ2-7; 12 positions match TRBD2. The germline CDR1 and CDR2 sequences are DFQATT and SNEGSKA (reference sequence). The CDR3 has 14 residues. J lost 6 bases, V lost 2 bases, and 5 bases had no gene match. The CDR3 DNA sequence: TGCAGTGCTAGAAGACTAGCGGGAGACGGCGAGCAGTACTTC. It translates to CSARRLAGDGEQYF.

The table lists this clonotype with a few counts. The rearrangement uses TRBV7-2 and TRBJ1-2, with TRBD1 identical over 8 bases. The ends lost 5 bases at V and 1 base at J; junction bases unmatched: 3. Germline V gene sequence: CDR1 SGHTA, CDR2 FQGNSA. This CDR3 has 14 amino acids. The CDR3 coding sequence is TGTGCCAGCAGCGGGGGACAGGTTAACTATGGCTACACCTTC. Its translation: CASSGGQVNYGYTF.

V is TRBV5-4 and J is TRBJ1-6; D possibly corresponds to TRBD1 (5 bases). Per germline, CDR1 SGHNT and CDR2 YYREEE (reference sequence). The CDR3 runs 16 residues. V was cut by 2 bases and J by 2 bases, with 11 bases left in between. Here the CDR3 DNA reads TGTGCCAGCAGCTTTGGGGGAGCCCCCTATAATTCACCCCTCCACTTT. It specifies CASSFGGAPYNSPLHF.

The chain has TRBV4-3 and TRBJ2-1, with 10 bases fitting TRBD2. There are 16 residues in the CDR3. Unmatched junction bases numbered 4, after V lost 1 base and J lost 4 bases. Germline V gene sequence: CDR1 LGHNA, CDR2 YSLEER. CDR3 nucleotides: TGCGCCAGCAGCCAAGGGGTTAGCGGGGGGTACAATGAGCAGTTCTTC. The encoded protein is CASSQGVSGGYNEQFF.

This clonotype was counted at least ten times. The chain is built from TRBV4-2 and TRBJ2-1, with a weak D call TRBD1 (6 bases). The CDR3 has 14 amino acids. The V and J ends lost 3 bases and 7 bases respectively, with 13 bases between them. In germline, CDR1 is LGHNA, CDR2 YNFKEQ. The CDR3 sequence: CASSHGNRANEQFF. The CDR3, as DNA: TGTGCCAGCAGCCATGGTAACAGGGCGAATGAGCAGTTCTTC.

The chain employs TRBV29-1 and TRBJ2-5, with TRBD1 as a possible D gene (6 bases). Trimming took off 6 bases at V and 3 bases at J, with 17 bases between the two ends. Germline lookup yields CDR1 SQVTM and CDR2 ANQGSEA. This CDR3 spans 14 amino acids. CDR3 nucleotides: TGCAGCGTGGGGGCGGCAGGTGGTGAAGAGACCCAGTACTTC. Its protein is CSVGAAGGEETQYF.

There are a few counts of this clonotype. The chain carries TRBV20-1 and TRBJ2-1, with 11 bases fitting TRBD2. Germline lookup yields CDR1 DFQATT and CDR2 SNEGSKA (reference sequence). After removal of 5 bases from V and 15 bases from J, the junction contained 15 bases not matched to a gene. The CDR3 covers 14 residues. The DNA of the CDR3 is TGCAGTGCTGCTAGGCTAGCGGGGGGCCTGAGGGCGTTCTTC. Protein product: CSAARLAGGLRAFF.

The chain employs TRBV7-2 and TRBJ1-4, with TRBD1 matching 9 bases. V shed 5 bases, J shed 6 bases, and the junction held 4 bases outside the gene matches. The CDR3 totals 14 residues. The germline gives CDR1 SGHTA, CDR2 FQGNSA. The CDR3 DNA reads TGTGCCAGCAGCATGGGACAGGGAGATGAAAAACTGTTTTTT. Encoded protein: CASSMGQGDEKLFF.

The table lists this clonotype with a few counts. This chain uses TRBV20-1 with TRBJ1-4; TRBD1 matches at 7 bases. Germline values: CDR1 DFQATT, CDR2 SNEGSKA (reference sequence). The CDR3 spans 15 residues. V lost 3 bases to trimming and J lost 8 bases; unmatched junction nucleotides: 12. CDR3 region: CSARVPGTAGEKLFF. The CDR3 DNA is TGCAGTGCTAGGGTTCCCGGGACAGCGGGCGAAAAACTGTTTTTT.

A few counts support this clonotype. The chain uses TRBV7-9 and TRBJ1-1, with 7 bases lining up with TRBD1. The germline V gene encodes CDR1 SEHNR and CDR2 FQNEAQ (reference sequence). V lost 6 bases and J lost 0; bases outside the gene matches: 7. The CDR3 is made up of 15 amino acids. The CDR3 loop is CASSSGQTLNTEAFF. For the CDR3, the DNA is TGTGCCAGCAGTTCGGGACAGACCTTGAACACTGAAGCTTTCTTT.

A word on this clonotype: The junction departs from the called germline gene at one end, perhaps through a read error. The J gene is TRBJ2-1, the V gene TRBV20-1; D is possibly TRBD1 or TRBD2 (5 bases each). The CDR3 covers 14 residues. Germline V gives CDR1 DFQATT, CDR2 SNEGSKA (reference sequence). Written as DNA, the CDR3 is TGCAGTGCTTTCCGGGACCCCTCCTCCAATGAGCAGTTCTTC. Its translation is CSAFRDPSSNEQFF.

This clonotype was observed a few times. The chain recombines TRBV20-1 with TRBJ2-5, with D perhaps matching TRBD1 or TRBD2 (7 bases each). Between the trimmed V and J ends, which lost 6 bases and 5 bases, there was a span of 19 bases. Germline CDR1 DFQATT, CDR2 SNEGSKA (reference sequence). This CDR3 is built from 14 residues. CDR3 protein: CSAIQGTGGETQYF. In DNA, the CDR3 is TGCAGTGCGATACAGGGGACCGGGGGGGAGACCCAGTACTTC.

This clonotype appeared a few times. V and J are TRBV15 and TRBJ1-6; 7 bases match TRBD1. CDR3 length: 16 amino acids. V lost 1 base to trimming and J lost 6 bases; unmatched junction nucleotides: 6. Germline CDR1 is LNHNV and CDR2 is YYDKDF (reference sequence). CDR3 protein: CATSRGQQGSNSPLHF. The DNA of the CDR3 is TGTGCCACCAGCAGAGGCCAACAGGGGAGTAATTCACCCCTCCACTTT. Full variable domain (outside the CDR3, taken from reference TRBV15 and TRBJ1-6): DAMVIQNPRYQVTQFGKPVTLSCSQTLNHNVMYWYQQKSSQAPKLLFHYYDKDFNNEADTPDNFQSRRPNTSFCFLDIRSPGLGDTAMYLCATSRGQQGSNSPLHFGNGTRLTVT.

The sample holds a few counts of this clonotype. This chain links TRBV6-5 with TRBJ1-3; TRBD1 is a possible D gene (6 bases). Trimming left V 2 bases short and J 8 bases short, with 19 bases between. The CDR3 loop spans 16 amino acids. Germline CDR1 reads MNHEY; CDR2 reads SVGAGI. The DNA for the CDR3 is TGTGCCAGCAGTTACCCCACAGGGAGCATGTCTCACACCATATATTTT. Protein sequence: CASSYPTGSMSHTIYF.

This chain joins TRBV6-6 and TRBJ1-1; tentatively, D is TRBD1 (5 bases). Trimming cost V 9 bases and J 5 bases, with 16 bases left between them. The germline CDR1 and CDR2 sequences are MNHNY and SVGAGI (reference sequence). This CDR3 comprises 13 residues. For the CDR3, the DNA is TGTGCCAGTAACCCCGCAGGGTTGACTGAAGCTTTCTTT. Amino acids: CASNPAGLTEAFF.

V and J are TRBV20-1 and TRBJ1-4; TRBD1 matches 7 bases. The V and J ends lost 6 bases and 0 bases, in that order; junction bases with no gene match: 10. Germline CDR1 and CDR2: DFQATT and SNEGSKA (reference sequence). CDR3 length: 16 residues. CDR3 in DNA: TGCAGTGCGAACAACCCTCAGGGGGCAACTAATGAAAAACTGTTTTTT. It encodes CSANNPQGATNEKLFF.

This clonotype came up a few times. The rearrangement uses TRBV5-1 and TRBJ2-1; D not certain. The germline CDR1 and CDR2 sequences are SGHRS and YFSETQ. The CDR3 runs 14 residues. Trimming took off 2 bases at V and 8 bases at J, with 14 bases between the two ends. The CDR3 loop is CASSFQDVGYEQFF. The CDR3 DNA is TGCGCCAGCAGCTTCCAGGATGTTGGATATGAGCAGTTCTTC.

This clonotype was found a few times. The rearrangement links TRBV20-1 to TRBJ2-5; D may be TRBD1 (5 bases). CDR3 size: 12 residues. Trimming removed 4 bases at V and 5 bases at J, with 11 bases between. CDR1 is DFQATT, CDR2 SNEGSKA, per germline (reference sequence). The CDR3 sequence is CSATSPGETQYF. The CDR3 nucleotides read TGCAGTGCTACCTCACCAGGGGAGACCCAGTACTTC.

This clonotype has more than one count but fewer than ten. The CDR3 spells CASSSTGGMENGYTF. CDR3 nucleotides: TGTGCCAGCAGCTCTACAGGGGGCATGGAAAATGGCTACACCTTC. The chain combines TRBV7-9 with TRBJ1-2; TRBD1 aligns across 9 bases. CDR3 size: 15 residues. J lost 6 bases, V lost 4 bases, and 9 bases had no gene match. In germline, CDR1 is SEHNR, CDR2 FQNEAQ (reference sequence).

There are many counts of this clonotype. The chain has TRBV12-3 or TRBV12-4 and TRBJ2-3; D is unresolved. The CDR3 sequence is 15 residues long. Trimming pared 6 bases from V and 0 bases from J, leaving 13 bases between. The CDR3 loop reads CASSPHAASTDTQYF. DNA of the CDR3: TGTGCCAGCAGCCCCCACGCAGCTAGCACAGATACGCAGTATTTT.

The V gene is TRBV4-3, the J gene TRBJ2-5; 8 bases map to TRBD1. The V segment lost 4 bases and the J segment 4 bases; nucleotides outside the gene matches: 8. Per the germline V gene, CDR1 is LGHNA and CDR2 is YSLEER. The CDR3 has 15 amino acids. CDR3 DNA sequence: TGCGCCAGCAGCCCTACCGCAGGGGGCAGAGAGACCCAGTACTTC. Amino acids: CASSPTAGGRETQYF.

This clonotype was seen at least ten times. The chain carries TRBV9 and TRBJ2-1, with D perhaps matching TRBD2 (6 bases). Germline CDR1 reads SGDLS; CDR2 reads YYNGEE. The length of the CDR3 is 15 residues. The V end was cut by 1 base, the J end by 2 bases, with 10 bases between. CDR3 coding DNA: TGTGCCAGCAGCGTATCGGCGGGGACCTACAATGAGCAGTTCTTC. This translates into CASSVSAGTYNEQFF.